What follows are 8 T cell receptor beta chains derived from one specimen sequenced in a study of T-cell reconstitution after alpha-beta-depleted transplantation in children. Molecular barcoding with unique molecular identifiers was used for the TCRbeta library. From the PCR reads, TCRdb called clonotypes with MiXCR, one entry per CDR3 protein. The repertoire holds some 240,000 distinct CDR3 sequences, with more than 10% as singletons. The source material was PBMCs from the stem cell graft donor, sampled from the stem cell graft. All receptors come from a human donor who donated a stem cell graft to a child with acute lymphoblastic leukemia.

This chain connects TRBV6-1 to TRBJ2-1, with 9 bases aligning to TRBD1. With V trimmed by 8 bases and J by 7 bases, 12 bases remained unmatched. The CDR3 is made up of 15 amino acids. CDR1 is MNHNS and CDR2 is SASEGT in the germline V gene. CDR3: CASQPRGQGRNEQFF. In nucleotides, the CDR3 is TGTGCCAGCCAACCCCGGGGACAGGGAAGAAATGAGCAGTTCTTC.

The rearrangement uses TRBV3-1 and TRBJ2-7, with 7 bases identical to TRBD1. The CDR3 is 17 residues long. Germline V gene sequence: CDR1 LGHDT, CDR2 YNNKEL (reference sequence). Losses at the gene ends were 4 bases for V and 2 bases for J; bases not matched to a gene: 14. The CDR3 is CASSPPVTTGDPYEQYF. CDR3 DNA: TGTGCCAGCAGCCCCCCGGTCACCACAGGGGATCCCTACGAGCAGTACTTC.

This clonotype was found a few times. The chain has TRBV12-3 or TRBV12-4 and TRBJ2-5; D is ambiguous. The CDR3 is 12 residues long. V lost 6 bases to trimming and J lost 0 bases, with 5 bases between them. The CDR3 nucleotides are TGTGCCAGCAGAGACAACCAAGAGACCCAGTACTTC. Translated, it gives CASRDNQETQYF.

This clonotype was picked up many times. The V and J genes are TRBV20-1 and TRBJ1-2; D is ambiguous. Germline loops: CDR1 DFQATT, CDR2 SNEGSKA (reference sequence). The V and J ends lost 3 bases and 4 bases respectively, with 12 bases between them. CDR3 size: 13 residues. CDR3 in amino acids: CSASVPQSYGYTF. The CDR3 DNA sequence: TGCAGTGCTAGCGTGCCGCAATCCTATGGCTACACCTTC.

The table lists this clonotype with many counts. V is TRBV18 and J is TRBJ1-1, with D perhaps matching TRBD1 (6 bases). Per germline, CDR1 KGHSH and CDR2 LQKENI. The CDR3 extends over 15 amino acids. V was trimmed by 1 base and J by 1 base, leaving 10 bases between them. CDR3 nucleotide sequence: TGTGCCAGCTCACCACGGGCAGGGGAGAACACTGAAGCTTTCTTT. Its protein is CASSPRAGENTEAFF.

The rearrangement links TRBV28 to TRBJ1-5; D is perhaps TRBD1 (5 bases). The CDR3 covers 13 residues. From germline, CDR1 is MDHEN and CDR2 SYDVKM. Trimming stripped 6 bases from V and 7 bases from J, with 13 bases between. Here the CDR3 DNA reads TGTGCCAGCAGGGCGGGGGGAGGGCAGCCCCAGCATTTT. Protein: CASRAGGGQPQHF.

This clonotype was recorded at least ten times. The chain has TRBV7-2 and TRBJ2-7, with D perhaps TRBD2 (5 bases). The germline gives CDR1 SGHTA, CDR2 FQGNSA. The germline V and J ends were trimmed by 3 bases and 2 bases, with 11 bases remaining between them. The CDR3 length is 14 residues. This CDR3 is CASSFTGRAYEQYF. The CDR3 DNA is TGTGCCAGCAGCTTCACGGGAAGGGCCTACGAGCAGTACTTC. Together with reference TRBV7-2 and TRBJ2-7, the CDR3 gives the full variable domain: GAGVSQSPSNKVTEKGKDVELRCDPISGHTALYWYRQSLGQGLEFLIYFQGNSAPDKSGLPSDRFSAERTGGSVSTLTIQRTQQEDSAVYLCASSFTGRAYEQYFGPGTRLTVT.

Ten or more counts support this clonotype. The chain carries TRBV7-2 and TRBJ1-1, with D possibly TRBD1 on 5 matching bases. The germline CDR1 and CDR2 sequences are SGHTA and FQGNSA. This CDR3 has 14 amino acids. V was cut by 6 bases and J by 4 bases, with 15 bases left in between. The chain's CDR3 is CASSLLTVGTEAFF. CDR3 in DNA: TGTGCCAGCAGTTTGCTGACAGTCGGCACTGAAGCTTTCTTT.